This T cell receptor beta chain was sequenced for a study of blood T cell repertoires in COVID-19. About the study: Samples taken during acute and convalescent COVID-19 were collected in the United States, Italy and Spain.

Germline loops: CDR1 LGHNA, CDR2 YSLEER. V gave up 4 bases and J gave up 1 base; unmatched junction bases: 14. The CDR3 is made up of 20 amino acids. TCRdb's table, derived via immunoSEQ multiplex PCR, lists solely in-frame clones and lacks some. The sample carries a few hundred thousand clones, about four fifths recorded once. Participants spanned ages roughly 18 to 95 years and resided in 24 US areas. Donors in Cohort 3 who had recovered were those with two negative PCRs, healthcare professional clearance, or resolution of their symptoms. The receptor was isolated from a woman between 50 and 59 years old who had recovered from COVID-19. Sequences were obtained from PBMCs or T cells enriched from blood (not recorded which). The rearrangement uses TRBV4-3 and TRBJ2-3, with 13 bases aligning to TRBD2. The CDR3 spells CASSLRLAGGVSKRTDTQYF. The CDR3 DNA follows: TGCGCCAGCAGCCTTCGACTAGCGGGAGGAGTATCTAAGCGCACAGATACGCAGTATTTT.